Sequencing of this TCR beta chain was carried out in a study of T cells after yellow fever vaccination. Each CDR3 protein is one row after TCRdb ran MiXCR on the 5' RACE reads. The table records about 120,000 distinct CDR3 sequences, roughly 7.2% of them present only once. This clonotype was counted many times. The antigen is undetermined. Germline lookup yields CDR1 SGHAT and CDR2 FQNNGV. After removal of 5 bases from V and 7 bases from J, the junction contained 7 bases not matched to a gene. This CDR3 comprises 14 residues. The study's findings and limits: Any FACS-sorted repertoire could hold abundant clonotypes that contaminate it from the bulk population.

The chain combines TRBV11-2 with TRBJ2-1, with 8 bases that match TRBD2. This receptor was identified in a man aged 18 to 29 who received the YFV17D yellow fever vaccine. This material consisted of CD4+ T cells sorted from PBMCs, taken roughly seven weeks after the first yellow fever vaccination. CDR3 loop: CASSRSGAENEQFF. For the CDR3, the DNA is TGTGCCAGCAGCCGTAGCGGGGCCGAAAATGAGCAGTTCTTC.